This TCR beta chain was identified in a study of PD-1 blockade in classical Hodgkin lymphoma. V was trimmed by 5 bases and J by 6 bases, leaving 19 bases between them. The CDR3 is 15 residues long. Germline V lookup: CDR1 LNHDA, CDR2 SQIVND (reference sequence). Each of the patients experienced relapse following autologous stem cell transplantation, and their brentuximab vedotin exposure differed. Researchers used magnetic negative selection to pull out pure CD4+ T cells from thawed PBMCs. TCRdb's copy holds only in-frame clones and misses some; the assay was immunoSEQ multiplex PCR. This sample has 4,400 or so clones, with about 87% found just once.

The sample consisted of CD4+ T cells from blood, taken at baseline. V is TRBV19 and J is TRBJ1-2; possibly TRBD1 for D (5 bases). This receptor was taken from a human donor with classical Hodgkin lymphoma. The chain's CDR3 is CASSQLVQGRHGYTF. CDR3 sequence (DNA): TGTGCCAGTAGTCAACTCGTCCAGGGTCGCCATGGCTACACCTTC.